Included here is one T cell receptor (beta chain) sequence, with context. This clonotype was recorded many times. Its binding antigen is unknown. Base qualities are not at hand, and no much larger clone is one base apart. This specimen belongs to a study of naive and memory T cell subsets (dated by TCRdb to between 2016 and 2019). Looking at the study overall: Sorted naive and memory T cell subsets from peripheral blood were analyzed in the study using a UMI-based, open-source pipeline for TCR alpha and beta sequencing. IgG serology results and the functional CMV T cell responses were in complete agreement. RNA was DNase-treated and reverse transcribed with TCR constant-region primers, mostly using SuperScript III. The full study reports these points: RNA-based TCR counts may be affected by expression changes linked to T cell activation and differentiation. Each clonotype was defined as a single alpha or beta chain sequence rather than as a paired alpha/beta receptor. TCR abundance followed a power law with an exponent that was different for naive and memory subsets but consistent across the three individuals. In both CD4 and CD8 cells, going from naive through CM, EM and EMRA, the Gini index went up while Shannon and inverse Simpson diversity went down. Once error correction was done, more than 90% of naive TCR sequences showed up just once, which made the naive abundance distributions much steeper than those of the memory subsets. The repertoire findings for the naive and memory subsets could not be validated against a ground truth, as none was available.

Library generation was performed with UMI-ligation and nested PCR. To cover both TRBC1 and TRBC2, the beta constant-region primer consisted of an equimolar mix of two oligonucleotides. A single-stranded oligonucleotide bearing the SP2 primer plus a 12-nucleotide UMI was ligated onto the 3' end of the cDNA by T4 RNA ligase 1. Four rounds of PCR, combining the SP2 primer with nested alpha and beta constant-region primers, were used to amplify the ligated cDNA. Incubation of the ligation reaction was carried out at 16 degrees C for about 20-25 hours. PCR2 was usually performed as a SYBR Green qPCR and halted at a preset threshold so that over-amplification would not occur. All purifications after the first were performed with Agencourt AMPure XP magnetic beads. Library amounts were measured by Qubit and library quality was assessed on a TapeStation, where the main peak was expected at around 650 bp. Sequencing of the pooled libraries was done on an Illumina MiSeq using v2 2x251 paired-end kits, which typically yielded roughly 0.85-2.3 million reads per sample. Each sample was pooled at 4 to 5 nM, and roughly 4.5-7% PhiX was included to help cluster recognition. In the paper's pipeline: FASTQ reads processed by Demultiplexor were assigned V and J genes by Decombinator through tag matching that tolerated a single base-pair mismatch. Collapsinator used UMIs to correct both sequencing errors and frequency errors arising from PCR heterogeneity. TCRs were translated and CDR3s were extracted from the conserved cysteine to the FGXG phenylalanine by CDR3Translator, with non-productive sequences being flagged. Repertoires were subsampled to equal numbers of UMI-defined TCRs before Gini, Shannon entropy and inverse Simpson indices were calculated. Within the linear range, a power law was fitted by maximum likelihood to the distributions of clonotype abundance. When run on a single naive CD8 sample, MIGEC and the pipeline yielded similar UMI counts, similar unique TCR numbers and similar clonal distributions. A set of roughly 6,600 CMV-associated CDR3 sequences, compiled from VDJdb and a published dataset, was used to search the repertoires. In TCRdb, the public reads were trimmed at Q25 with fastp and aligned with MiXCR, with productive beta chains retained. Rows merge per CDR3 protein into single entries with the most common DNA and genes. It is TCRdb's table, rather than the study itself, that gives the V and J calls and clone size. The sample table shows approximately 82,000 distinct CDR3 sequences, and 7% to 7.5% are seen once. Roughly 1.6% of the sample comes from the top ten.

TCR alpha and beta chain libraries were amplified separately from the second PCR step onward. Donor CMV status was determined by IFNgamma production from CD4+ T cells after overnight stimulation of fresh PBMCs with CMV viral lysate. CD4 T cells were positively selected using Miltenyi beads, after which CD8 T cells were positively selected from the CD4-negative fraction. After staining for CD3, CD4, CD8, CD45RA, CD27 and a live/dead dye, cells were sorted on a BD Aria II into four subsets based on CD45RA and CD27. A few healthy volunteers provided blood, and each donor's sample was split into CD4 and CD8 T cells and then further divided into four differentiation subsets. Roughly 120 ml of peripheral blood was collected from each donor, and PBMC were isolated from the blood using Ficoll-Paque PLUS density-gradient centrifugation. After sorting, cells were lysed in RLT buffer, RNA was extracted using a Qiagen RNeasy kit, and the extracted RNA was stored at -80 degrees C.

V loses 1 base, J loses 8 bases, and the germline ends lie 18 bases apart. Reading the germline V gene (reference sequence) gives CDR1 LGHDT and CDR2 YNNKEL. The CDR3 contains 17 residues, cysteine and phenylalanine counted. Only the CDR3 DNA stays, 51 bases, in frame from base 1. This receptor was taken from a human donor in good health. Sequences were obtained from central memory CD4+ T cells from blood. The intended sense of this specimen's cell subset or site label: central memory, CD45RA- CD27+. The rearrangement joined TRBV3-1 to TRBJ1-6; the D gene remains uncertain. The CDR3 corresponds to CASSQGTLGSGHSPLHF. The DNA sequence is given as TGTGCCAGCAGCCAAGGGACCCTGGGCTCTGGACATTCACCCCTCCACTTT.